This passage covers 11 T cell receptor beta chains from one sample sequenced in a study of T cell responses to AZD1222 COVID-19 vaccine. Produced via immunoSEQ multiplex PCR; TCRdb's table is partial and in-frame only. This sample has around 180,000 clones, with around 93% found just once. Sample: peripheral blood, taken on day 0 of AZD1222 vaccination. The source of these receptors is an adult in good health.

The chain uses TRBV10-3 and TRBJ2-2; the match to TRBD2 covers 8 bases. The CDR3 has 14 amino acids. V was clipped by 8 bases and J by 7 bases; unmatched bases: 9. Germline-derived CDR1 and CDR2 are ENHRY and SYGVKD. CDR3 sequence: CAIAGGGLVGELFF. In DNA, the CDR3 is TGTGCCATCGCGGGCGGGGGGCTGGTCGGGGAGCTGTTTTTT.

The CDR3 reads CASLIFGDRGHYNSPLHF. For the CDR3, the DNA is TGTGCCAGCCTTATCTTCGGAGACAGGGGGCATTATAATTCACCCCTCCACTTT. The V call is TRBV6-4, the J call TRBJ1-6; TRBD1 matches 10 bases. The CDR3 covers 18 residues. After removal of 8 bases from V and 4 bases from J, the junction contained 14 bases not matched to a gene. Germline CDR1 and CDR2: MRHNA and SNTAGT.

This clone was detected only once. V usage is TRBV6-1 and J usage is TRBJ2-7; D is perhaps TRBD1 (6 bases). The CDR3 length is 13 residues. Trimming removed 2 bases from V and 3 bases from J, with 8 bases in between. The germline gives CDR1 MNHNS, CDR2 SASEGT. The CDR3 loop is CASSENRDYEQYF. CDR3 coding DNA: TGTGCCAGCAGTGAAAACAGGGACTACGAGCAGTACTTC.

The V call is TRBV6-1, the J call TRBJ2-1; D perhaps matches TRBD2 (5 bases). Germline V gene lookup returns CDR1 MNHNS and CDR2 SASEGT. V lost 0 bases to trimming and J lost 9 bases, with 9 bases between them. The length of the CDR3 is 13 residues. CDR3 sequence reads: CASSEARRSEQFF. The DNA of the CDR3 is TGTGCCAGCAGTGAAGCAAGGAGGAGTGAGCAGTTCTTC.

This chain uses TRBV7-3 with TRBJ1-1; D is undetermined. Per the germline V gene, CDR1 is SGHTA and CDR2 is FQGTGA. Trimming left V 4 bases short and J 5 bases short, with 17 bases between. This CDR3 has 15 residues. The CDR3: CASSYSALEETEAFF. CDR3 coding DNA: TGTGCCAGCAGCTATTCGGCCCTGGAGGAGACTGAAGCTTTCTTT. Using reference TRBV7-3 and TRBJ1-1 for the parts outside the CDR3, the full variable domain is GAGVSQTPSNKVTEKGKYVELRCDPISGHTALYWYRQSLGQGPEFLIYFQGTGAADDSGLPNDRFFAVRPEGSVSTLKIQRTERGDSAVYLCASSYSALEETEAFFGQGTRLTVV.

V gene TRBV29-1 combines with J gene TRBJ2-1; D ambiguous. V was clipped by 7 bases and J by 0 bases, with 7 bases between them. The CDR3 totals 12 residues. CDR1 is SQVTM, CDR2 ANQGSEA, per germline. CDR3 residues: CSGGVSYNEQFF. The DNA of the CDR3 is TGCAGCGGTGGGGTCTCCTACAATGAGCAGTTCTTC.

This chain joins TRBV5-4 and TRBJ1-6; the D gene is possibly TRBD1 (5 bases). Trimming stripped 4 bases from V and 0 bases from J, with 11 bases between. The CDR3 spans 16 residues. Germline CDR1 and CDR2: SGHNT and YYREEE (reference sequence). The CDR3 protein is CASSRETASYNSPLHF. The CDR3 coding sequence is TGTGCCAGCAGCCGAGAGACAGCCTCCTATAATTCACCCCTCCACTTT.

The rearrangement links TRBV6-5 to TRBJ2-7; D is uncertain. The CDR3 contains 15 residues. Germline CDR1 and CDR2: MNHEY and SVGAGI. V was trimmed by 0 bases and J by 1 base, leaving 10 bases between them. CDR3 in amino acids: CASSYSGAASYEQYF. The CDR3 DNA reads as TGTGCCAGCAGTTACTCAGGCGCCGCATCCTACGAGCAGTACTTC.

The chain employs TRBV6-6 and TRBJ2-1; 8 nucleotides agree with TRBD2. Losses at the gene ends were 5 bases for V and 2 bases for J; bases not matched to a gene: 8. Germline lookup yields CDR1 MNHNY and CDR2 SVGAGI (reference sequence). The length of the CDR3 is 16 residues. The CDR3 loop is CASSRYSGATYNEQFF. CDR3 nucleotides: TGTGCCAGCAGTCGATATAGCGGGGCCACCTACAATGAGCAGTTCTTC.

The chain links TRBV7-8 to TRBJ2-7; D not resolved. Germline-derived CDR1 and CDR2 are SGHVS and FQNEAQ. With 5 bases removed from V and 0 bases from J, the gap between germline ends came to 5 bases. CDR3 length equals 12 residues. The CDR3 DNA reads TGTGCCAGCAGCCTGAGCTCCTACGAGCAGTACTTC. Translated, it gives CASSLSSYEQYF. Looking up the rest from reference TRBV7-8 and TRBJ2-7 gives the full variable domain: GAGVSQSPRYKVAKRGQDVALRCDPISGHVSLFWYQQALGQGPEFLTYFQNEAQLDKSGLPSDRFFAERPEGSVSTLKIQRTQQEDSAVYLCASSLSSYEQYFGPGTRLTVT.

CDR3 nucleotide sequence: TGTGCCAGCTCACCACTCTTGAGCGCATCCTACAATGAGCAGTTCTTC. It yields the protein CASSPLLSASYNEQFF. The rearrangement uses TRBV18 and TRBJ2-1; D remains ambiguous. The CDR3 totals 16 residues. Trimming left V 1 base short and J 1 base short, with 11 bases between. The germline V gene encodes CDR1 KGHSH and CDR2 LQKENI.